The present T cell receptor beta chain was sequenced within a study of blood T cell repertoires in COVID-19. Background on the study: Acute-phase and convalescent COVID-19 samples originated in the United States, Italy and Spain. PBMCs, B-cell-depleted T cells, or T cells provided the cDNA or gDNA that made up the material.

Authors' methods: For nucleated cells, counts were estimated from reference gene primer amplification. Generated by immunoSEQ multiplex PCR, the TCRdb table keeps only in-frame clones and is missing some. Clone size and the V and J calls come from that table; the DNA yielded D and trimming. The table has 240,000 or so clones, approximately 86% seen once. The junction had 8 bases not matched to a gene; V was cut back by 4 bases and J by 0 bases. CDR3 length: 16 residues. Looked up from germline, CDR1 is SGHDT and CDR2 is YYEEEE. Material: peripheral blood. The source of this sequence is a woman in her 70s with active or convalescent COVID-19. This chain uses TRBV5-6 with TRBJ2-3, with TRBD1 matching over 7 bases. The CDR3 DNA reads as TGTGCCAGCAGCGTAGTGGGACAGTATAGCACAGATACGCAGTATTTT. This encodes CASSVVGQYSTDTQYF.